The 13 T cell receptor beta chains reported below all come from one sample, sequenced in a study of T cells in localized non-small cell lung cancer. Some clones are missing from TCRdb's copy, which holds only in-frame ones; the method was immunoSEQ multiplex PCR. The sample yields some 130,000 clones, 89% seen once. The material was peripheral blood, obtained before any cancer treatment. Source of these receptors: a female donor older than 55 with stage I lung adenocarcinoma.

This clone was seen more than once but under ten times. The V gene is TRBV29-1, the J gene TRBJ1-1, with TRBD1 matching 9 bases. CDR1 SQVTM and CDR2 ANQGSEA come from the germline V gene. CDR3 size: 11 residues. Trimming at V came to 7 bases and at J to 8 bases, leaving 5 bases not matched to a gene. CDR3 DNA sequence: TGCAGCGGGAACAGGGGGCAGGAAGCTTTCTTT. Protein sequence: CSGNRGQEAFF.

This clone appeared once. This sequence joins TRBV30 and TRBJ2-7; D might be TRBD1 or TRBD2, each matching 5 bases. The CDR3 contains 14 residues. Germline CDR1 and CDR2: GTSNPN and SVGIG (reference sequence). The ends were cut back, 2 bases at V and 3 bases at J, with 14 bases in the middle. The CDR3 sequence is CAWSYWDGLYEQYF. The DNA of the CDR3 is TGTGCCTGGAGTTATTGGGACGGGCTCTACGAGCAGTACTTC. Using reference TRBV30 and TRBJ2-7 for the parts outside the CDR3, the full variable domain is SQTIHQWPATLVQPVGSPLSLECTVEGTSNPNLYWYRQAAGRGLQLLFYSVGIGQISSEVPQNLSASRPQDRQFILSSKKLLLSDSGFYLCAWSYWDGLYEQYFGPGTRLTVT.

With respect to this clone: Other nucleotide sequences in the sample specify the same CDR3. The chain recombines TRBV7-2 with TRBJ1-1; the match to TRBD1 covers 7 bases. The junction had 6 bases not matched to a gene; V was cut back by 0 bases and J by 5 bases. The CDR3 covers 15 residues. CDR1 SGHTA and CDR2 FQGNSA come from the germline V gene. The CDR3 sequence is CASSLALGQNTEAFF. CDR3 DNA sequence: TGTGCCAGCAGCTTAGCCCTGGGACAGAATACTGAAGCTTTCTTT.

This clone was observed a few times. This chain uses TRBV7-9 with TRBJ2-1; 14 positions match TRBD2. Germline V gives CDR1 SEHNR, CDR2 FQNEAQ (reference sequence). J was trimmed by 5 bases and V by 4 bases; bases with no gene match: 13. The CDR3 loop spans 19 amino acids. The CDR3 DNA sequence: TGTGCCAGCAGCTCCAGGACTAGCGGGAGGATTCAGCAGGACAATGAGCAGTTCTTC. It is translated as CASSSRTSGRIQQDNEQFF. Looking up the rest from reference TRBV7-9 and TRBJ2-1 gives the full variable domain: DTGVSQNPRHKITKRGQNVTFRCDPISEHNRLYWYRQTLGQGPEFLTYFQNEAQLEKSRLLSDRFSAERPKGSFSTLEIQRTEQGDSAMYLCASSSRTSGRIQQDNEQFFGPGTRLTVL.

The gene calls are TRBV5-1 and TRBJ2-5, with TRBD2 matching 10 bases. Germline CDR1 is SGHRS and CDR2 is YFSETQ. This CDR3 is 17 amino acids long. The trim removed 4 bases at V and 3 bases at J, leaving 12 bases unmatched. This CDR3 reads CASSPDSIGLAEETQYF. The CDR3 nucleotides read TGCGCCAGCAGCCCCGACTCTATTGGACTAGCGGAAGAGACCCAGTACTTC.

V is TRBV4-1 and J is TRBJ2-1; TRBD2 matches 9 bases. Germline-derived CDR1 and CDR2 are MGHRA and YSYEKL. Germline trimming cut 6 bases from V and 9 bases from J; bases unmatched to any gene: 15. This CDR3 comprises 16 residues. The CDR3 region is CASRLEGAGGPSEQFF. CDR3 sequence (DNA): TGCGCCAGCAGACTCGAGGGGGCGGGAGGGCCGAGTGAGCAGTTCTTC.

V is TRBV18 and J is TRBJ2-4; a weak D match, TRBD2 (6 bases). V shed 6 bases and J shed 5 bases, with 11 bases lying between them. The CDR3 sequence is 13 residues long. Germline lookup yields CDR1 KGHSH and CDR2 LQKENI. The CDR3 region is CASSPGLENIQYF. CDR3 in DNA: TGTGCCAGCTCCCCGGGACTCGAAAACATTCAGTACTTC.

A few counts support this clone. The rearrangement joins TRBV2 to TRBJ1-5, with a possible D match to TRBD1 (6 bases). CDR3 length equals 16 residues. Germline V gives CDR1 SNHLY, CDR2 FYNNEI. V was trimmed by 6 bases and J by 3 bases, leaving 18 bases between them. This CDR3 reads CASRSSGGHSNQPQHF. CDR3 coding DNA: TGTGCCAGCAGGTCGTCCGGGGGCCATTCCAATCAGCCCCAGCATTTT.

The chain recombines TRBV7-9 with TRBJ2-7; 7 nucleotides align to TRBD1. CDR1 is SEHNR, CDR2 FQNEAQ, per germline (reference sequence). The CDR3 spans 12 residues. Trimming removed 5 bases from V and 7 bases from J; junction bases left unmatched: 5. The CDR3, as DNA: TGTGCCAGCAGCAACTGGGACAGAGAGCAGTACTTC. Translated, it gives CASSNWDREQYF.

This clone occurred once. The chain has TRBV5-6 and TRBJ1-1; no clear D. V was shortened by 4 bases and J by 6 bases, with 16 bases between the two germline ends. Germline V lookup: CDR1 SGHDT, CDR2 YYEEEE. The CDR3 runs to 14 residues. The CDR3 region is CASSIVNGFPEAFF. The DNA for the CDR3 is TGTGCCAGCAGCATTGTTAACGGGTTTCCTGAAGCTTTCTTT.

The rearrangement links TRBV18 to TRBJ1-1, with a weak D call TRBD1 (5 bases). With 2 bases removed from V and 3 bases from J, the gap between germline ends came to 13 bases. The CDR3 sequence is 15 residues long. Germline CDR1 and CDR2: KGHSH and LQKENI. CDR3 nucleotide sequence: TGTGCCAGCTCACCAGGGCAGGGCCTAGACACTGAAGCTTTCTTT. It yields the protein CASSPGQGLDTEAFF.

This clone showed up just once. The chain is built from TRBV19 and TRBJ2-1; 10 nucleotides align to TRBD2. Germline loops: CDR1 LNHDA, CDR2 SQIVND (reference sequence). The CDR3 contains 15 residues. V lost 5 bases and J lost 10; bases outside the gene matches: 11. CDR3 nucleotides: TGTGCCAGTAGTGCCAAACAAACTAGCGGGATCGAGCAGTTCTTC. Amino acid sequence: CASSAKQTSGIEQFF.

The chain carries TRBV5-1 and TRBJ2-7; 10 nucleotides align to TRBD2. V was pared by 4 bases and J by 4 bases, with 14 bases of the junction left unmatched. Germline CDR1 is SGHRS and CDR2 is YFSETQ. The CDR3 is 17 amino acids. CDR3 DNA: TGCGCCAGCAGCCCCGCGCTCCGGGGGGGACTAGCGTACGAGCAGTACTTC. Residues: CASSPALRGGLAYEQYF.